This T cell receptor beta chain is from a study of blood T cells in healthy people across ages (dated by TCRdb to about 2015). About the investigation overall: Template switching captured roughly one uniquely barcoded TCR beta cDNA molecule per two T cells in model experiments. Age-related changes in TCR beta repertoire diversity were measured in the study by deep sequencing normalized with unique cDNA molecular identifiers. The donors were divided into four age groups: young (average around 15 years), middle-aged (roughly 40), aged (about 61) and long-lived (about 79). To avoid experimental bias, donors of different ages were randomly spread across the sequencing lanes. Using the same blood draw, the study looked at two additional independent replicas of 1 million unique cDNA reads for two donors, one aged 18 to 30 and the other aged 80 or older. What the research found in general, with its limitations: Since profiling was done on bulk unsorted PBMCs, naive and antigen-experienced compartments could not be conclusively compared. Compared with the aged group, more naive CD4+ T cells, fewer expanded clones and increased TCR diversity were shown by the long-lived group, suggesting age selection. Estimates of total diversity from one million sequenced T cells were regarded as lower bounds and underestimates. A strong correlation was found between observed TCR beta diversity and the percentage of naive T cells measured by flow cytometry. Observed TCR beta diversity per million T cells fell roughly linearly with age, and a significant reduction was already apparent by age roughly 40. The CMV infection status of donors was not known, potentially confounding age-related changes in expanded clonotypes.

Looking up the germline V gene yields CDR1 SNHLY and CDR2 FYNNEI. V is trimmed back by 6 bases and J by 4 bases, and the junction contains 6 bases that no gene match accounts for. From its cysteine to its phenylalanine, the CDR3 spans 14 amino acids. Left in the record is the CDR3 DNA by itself, 42 bases read in frame from the first base. The library was generated by 5' RACE. TCRdb shows the sequencer as Illumina HiSeq 2500. A second PCR of roughly 7 to 11 cycles was performed with a sample-barcoded 5' primer and a J-beta primer mix. A template-switch 5' adaptor carrying 12 random nucleotides introduced a unique molecular identifier onto each TCR beta cDNA molecule. Each sample yielded at least 2.5 million CDR3-containing paired-end reads. All of the RNA was converted into first-strand cDNA using the Mint cDNA synthesis kit, with a TRBC-specific oligonucleotide serving as the primer. Following uracil-DNA glycosylase treatment, a first 18-cycle PCR with universal primers M1SS and BC2_uni_R was performed on all cDNA. On the study's bioinformatics: For normalization, 1 million high-quality reads, each with a distinct molecular identifier, were randomly selected from each sample. Reads with shared molecular identifiers were discarded instead of being binned into consensus sequences. MiTCR, with a Q25 quality threshold and the strictest error-elimination algorithm, was used for CDR3 identification, clonotype clustering and error correction. A nonparametric unseen species model with Euler transformation was used to estimate lower-bound total TCR beta diversity. TCRdb reanalyzed the raw reads on its own, using fastp at Q25 for trimming and MiXCR for clone calling, and kept in-frame beta chains. Merged by CDR3 protein, the rows form single entries marked with the most common genes and DNA. None of the V and J calls come from the authors' own analysis; TCRdb made them. In this sample the table shows around 800,000 distinct CDR3 sequences, under 80% of which occur a single time. Together, the top ten hold roughly 25% of the sample.

The roughly 38 donors, aged about 6 to 95 years, were systemically healthy Caucasian individuals from Russia. Around 10 milliliters of peripheral blood were collected from each donor into EDTA-treated Vacutainer tubes. PBMCs were isolated by Ficoll-Paque density-gradient centrifugation, with at least 6 million obtained per sample. Trizol reagent was used to extract total RNA from the PBMCs, yielding at least 6 micrograms per sample. The percentages of naive CD45RAhigh/CD27high T cells were determined by flow cytometry on a PBMC aliquot from every donor. In the case of this clonotype: The antigen it binds to is not known. No per-base quality is available; no much larger clone lies one base away.

In this chain, TRBV2 is recombined with TRBJ1-5; 7 of the junction bases match TRBD1. This clonotype was obtained from a man younger than 45 in good health. Input material: blood. The CDR3 has the sequence CASSRGLANQPQHF. The nucleotide sequence is TGTGCCAGCAGCAGGGGGTTAGCAAATCAGCCCCAGCATTTT. Beyond the CDR3, the reference TRBV2 and TRBJ1-5 genes provide the residues; the full variable domain reads: EPEVTQTPSHQVTQMGQEVILRCVPISNHLYFYWYRQILGQKVEFLVSFYNNEISEKSEIFDDQFSVERPDGSNFTLKIRSTKLEDSAMYFCASSRGLANQPQHFGDGTRLSIL.